This T cell receptor beta chain was observed in a study of T cells after yellow fever vaccination. Study details: For low cell numbers, libraries were made with SMART-Seq v4 Ultra Low Input. Study-level findings and limits: Among primary-vaccination clones, most reappeared after the booster, at 96% for CD4 and under 90% for CD8.

This clonotype was seen a few times. Antigen: not known. V was pared by 0 bases and J by 8 bases, with 13 bases between. The CDR3 totals 14 residues. Germline CDR1 SQVTM, CDR2 ANQGSEA. TCR cDNA was made by 5'RACE template switching, adding a universal primer site and UMIs. In TCRdb, the 5' RACE reads were re-called with MiXCR into one record per CDR3 protein. Found here are roughly 400,000 distinct CDR3 sequences, 15% to 20% of them singletons; the top ten hold roughly a sixth. Sequences were derived from PBMCs, sampled before the yellow fever booster vaccination. This clonotype was obtained from a man between 18 and 29 years old who received the YFV17D yellow fever vaccine. The J gene is TRBJ1-4, the V gene TRBV29-1, with TRBD1 as a possible D gene (5 bases). The CDR3 spells CSVEDGADQEKLFF. DNA for the CDR3: TGCAGCGTTGAAGACGGGGCCGACCAAGAAAAACTGTTTTTT.